This T cell receptor (beta chain) is drawn from a study of T cell repertoires in cytomegalovirus infection. Points from the study as a whole: Across the ex vivo response, the dominant clonotypes were HLA-C-restricted CMV-specific TCR beta clonotypes. Of the TCR beta families, the public ones yielded a cumulative frequency that identified carriers of CMV plus the relevant HLA.

In TCRdb, the reads were re-called with MiXCR into one record per CDR3 protein. The sample yields around 300,000 distinct CDR3 sequences, approximately 9.5% seen once. The CDR3 loop spans 14 amino acids. Germline values: CDR1 SGHTA, CDR2 FQGNSA. A word on this clonotype: The antigen remains undetermined. This clone may be a read error of a much larger clone one base away.

The TCR originated in a human donor in good health (CMV status not recorded). Some clones in this sample may be carry-over from other donors' samples. V and J are TRBV7-2 and TRBJ2-7; 7 nucleotides align to TRBD1. The sequencing sample was made of PBMCs. CDR3 DNA: TGTGCCAGCGCAACTATAGGGGGCCCCTACGGGCAGTACTTC. Translating gives CASATIGGPYGQYF.